This TCR beta chain was captured by sequencing in a study of cytomegalovirus exposure and HLA in healthy donors. Whole-study context: Per a later analysis, the approximately 600 first-cohort and 120 or so validation repertoires shared one platform. General study findings and limits: Cytomegalovirus association was assigned to about 180 TCR beta chains. The TCR clusters that emerged in the first cohort tended, a later analysis found, to co-occur in the roughly 110 validation repertoires.

V dropped 2 bases and J dropped 7; count of bases not matched to a gene: 2. This CDR3 has 12 amino acids. Germline CDR1 and CDR2: SGHVS and FQNEAQ. To note about this clone: Its antigen is currently unknown.

The table came from immunoSEQ multiplex PCR; TCRdb's copy has only in-frame clones and leaves some out. Of around 120,000 clones listed, roughly 88% are singletons. This chain connects TRBV7-8 to TRBJ2-7; 7 bases map to TRBD1. The sequenced sample was PBMCs. The origin of this receptor is a man aged 18 to 35 in good health and CMV-seronegative. CDR3 protein: CASSLTTGEQYF. The DNA of the CDR3 is TGTGCCAGCAGCTTAACGACAGGGGAGCAGTACTTC. Using reference TRBV7-8 and TRBJ2-7 for the parts outside the CDR3, the full variable domain is GAGVSQSPRYKVAKRGQDVALRCDPISGHVSLFWYQQALGQGPEFLTYFQNEAQLDKSGLPSDRFFAERPEGSVSTLKIQRTQQEDSAVYLCASSLTTGEQYFGPGTRLTVT.